This T cell receptor beta chain originates from a study of T cell repertoires in ileal Crohn's disease. Whole-study results and caveats: Active smokers at surgery had more clonal expansions than non-smokers. Mucosal expansions were suggested to be mainly CD8 T cells. All patients with clonality above 26.8% had endoscopic recurrence.

Germline V gives CDR1 MRHNA, CDR2 SNTAGT. This CDR3 has 15 amino acids. Trimming took 4 bases from V and 9 from J; bases not matched to a gene: 11. Each sample's TCRB immunosequencing used five hundred nanograms of biopsy DNA. The assay was immunoSEQ multiplex PCR, and TCRdb's table has in-frame clones only and misses some. The repertoire holds several thousand clones, with about four fifths as singletons. Concerning this clone itself: Its antigen is as yet unknown.

This receptor was identified in an adult with Crohn's disease. Sequenced: ileal tissue. This chain joins TRBV6-4 and TRBJ2-1; TRBD2 matches 8 bases. The CDR3 loop is CASSAGTRLGGEQFF. CDR3 DNA sequence: TGTGCCAGCAGTGCCGGGACTAGACTAGGGGGTGAGCAGTTCTTC.